The source of this TCR beta chain is a study of spatial heterogeneity in lung cancer. The wider study: Beta-chain sequences were consistently detected more often than alpha-chain sequences.

The CDR3 runs 18 residues. Noted time point: sample taken at primary tumor resection. Whole RNA obtained from tumor, nontumor lung or frozen PBMC underwent sequencing without sorting. TCRdb processed the 5' RACE reads anew with MiXCR; each CDR3 protein has one entry. The sample includes tens of thousands of distinct CDR3 sequences, approximately 8% seen only once; the top ten take approximately 15%. Study-level findings and limits: Blood carried ubiquitous expanded tumor TCRs more at resection than follow-up.

This clonotype was seen only a few times. Its antigen is currently unknown. This sequence originates from a female donor with early-stage non-small cell lung cancer. The chain is built from TRBV21-1 and TRBJ2-6; TRBD2, the table's D call, lacks a check against the DNA. TRBV21-1 is described as a pseudogene. The sample consisted of PBMCs, taken at surgery. In DNA form, the CDR3 reads TGTGCCAGCACCCGGTACGGGAGAAAGGAATATGGGGCCAACGTCCTGACTTTC. This translates into CASTRYGRKEYGANVLTF.